Here is one TCR beta chain with its context. The sample belongs to a study of blood T cell repertoires in COVID-19. The overall study: The United States, Italy and Spain were the sources of the acute and convalescent COVID-19 samples.

There are 14 residues in the CDR3. The V segment lost 2 bases and the J segment 4 bases; nucleotides outside the gene matches: 3. Per germline, CDR1 KGHSH and CDR2 LQKENI. TCRdb's table, derived via immunoSEQ multiplex PCR, lists solely in-frame clones and lacks some. The table includes some 40,000 clones, roughly 88% detected once. The TCR was taken from an elderly woman with acute or convalescent COVID-19. Input material: peripheral blood. V and J are TRBV18 and TRBJ1-1; the match to TRBD1 covers 8 bases. The CDR3 DNA is TGTGCCAGCTCACCAAAGACAGGGGCCACTGAAGCTTTCTTT. This codes for CASSPKTGATEAFF.